A selection of T cell receptor beta chains follows, all from one sample in a study of beta chain features in type 1 diabetes. Data came from immunoSEQ multiplex PCR; TCRdb stores just in-frame clones and leaves some out. This sample has roughly 340,000 clones, with around 13% found just once. Sample: naive CD4+ T cells from blood. These receptors all stem from a woman aged 18-29 years with type 1 diabetes. CDR3s include the opening cysteine and the closing phenylalanine or tryptophan. A D gene is named only where the DNA matches it firmly. Not every row has a clone size; where given, it reads once, few, many or a size class.

d_call,clone_size,v_call,j_call,cdr3_aa,cdr3_nt
TRBD2,few,TRBV14,TRBJ2-4,CASSQVSGTHGSIQYF,TGTGCCAGCAGCCAAGTTAGCGGGACCCACGGGAGCATTCAGTACTTC
NA,NA,TRBV27,TRBJ2-7,CASSSRYSYEQYF,TGTGCCAGCAGTTCCCGGTACTCCTACGAGCAGTACTTC
TRBD1,few,TRBV19,TRBJ1-1,CASSRGTGWVTEAFF,TGTGCCAGTAGTAGGGGGACAGGGTGGGTCACTGAAGCTTTCTTT
TRBD1,NA,TRBV14,TRBJ1-1,CASSFRPGTEILVNTEAFF,TGTGCCAGCAGTTTCCGTCCCGGGACAGAGATTTTGGTGAACACTGAAGCTTTCTTT
NA,few,TRBV30,TRBJ1-4,CAGGGSANEKLFF,TGTGCCGGCGGGGGGTCGGCTAATGAAAAACTGTTTTTT
TRBD1,NA,TRBV18,TRBJ2-5,CASSTGTGKETQYF,TGTGCCAGCTCCACCGGGACAGGGAAAGAGACCCAGTACTTC
NA,NA,TRBV5-6,TRBJ2-3,CASSFGGTDTQYF,TGTGCCAGCAGCTTTGGAGGCACAGATACGCAGTATTTT
NA,few,TRBV16,TRBJ1-4,CASSQGASEKLFF,TGTGCCAGCAGCCAAGGGGCGAGCGAAAAACTGTTTTTT
NA,NA,TRBV28,TRBJ2-7,CASNPSGLEQYF,TGTGCCAGCAACCCCAGTGGTCTCGAGCAGTACTTC
TRBD2,few,TRBV28,TRBJ2-1,CASTTLGASGITEQFF,TGTGCCAGCACAACCTTGGGCGCTAGCGGGATTACCGAGCAGTTCTTC
NA,few,TRBV29-1,TRBJ1-6,CSVADSHSPLHF,TGCAGCGTTGCTGACAGTCACTCACCCCTCCACTTT
NA,NA,TRBV20-1,TRBJ2-7,CSARLDYEQYF,TGCAGTGCTAGGTTAGACTACGAGCAGTACTTC
NA,NA,TRBV7-2,TRBJ2-7,CASGAVSSYEQYF,TGTGCCAGCGGTGCGGTAAGCTCCTACGAGCAGTACTTC
TRBD2,few,TRBV25-1,TRBJ2-7,CASSDSGRIYEQYF,TGTGCCAGCAGTGACAGCGGGAGGATCTACGAGCAGTACTTC
TRBD1,few,TRBV5-6,TRBJ2-1,CASSETGSEQFF,TGTGCCAGCAGCGAGACAGGGAGCGAGCAGTTCTTC
NA,few,TRBV29-1,TRBJ2-1,CSVEDLSGDSNEQFF,TGCAGCGTTGAAGATCTATCGGGGGACAGCAATGAGCAGTTCTTC
TRBD2,few,TRBV29-1,TRBJ2-3,CSVASGSRAPTDTQYF,TGCAGCGTTGCCAGCGGGAGCAGGGCCCCCACAGATACGCAGTATTTT
TRBD1,NA,TRBV18,TRBJ1-1,CASSPGQDTEAFF,TGTGCCAGCTCACCGGGACAGGACACTGAAGCTTTCTTT
TRBD1,NA,TRBV7-9,TRBJ2-5,CASSLPSDRAVETQYF,TGTGCCAGCAGCTTACCCTCGGACAGGGCTGTGGAGACCCAGTACTTC
NA,few,TRBV6-5,TRBJ1-1,CASSYSSGADTEAFF,TGTGCCAGCAGTTACTCCTCAGGGGCGGACACTGAAGCTTTCTTT
TRBD2,few,TRBV6-5,TRBJ2-7,CASKYLAGETYEQYF,TGTGCCAGCAAATACCTAGCGGGAGAGACCTACGAGCAGTACTTC
NA,few,TRBV25-1,TRBJ1-2,CASSEYSGASTF,TGTGCCAGCAGTGAATATTCAGGGGCGAGTACCTTC
TRBD1,few,TRBV5-4,TRBJ2-7,CASSHPTGGNYEQYF,TGTGCCAGCAGCCACCCGACAGGGGGGAACTACGAGCAGTACTTC
NA,NA,TRBV15,TRBJ2-6,CATGAGLPGANVLTF,TGTGCCACCGGCGCCGGACTCCCTGGGGCCAACGTCCTGACTTTC
NA,few,TRBV7-9,TRBJ2-1,CASSLIVAFPYNEQFF,TGTGCCAGCAGCTTAATCGTAGCGTTCCCCTACAATGAGCAGTTCTTC
TRBD1,few,TRBV29-1,TRBJ1-2,CSVGLQGADYGYTF,TGCAGCGTTGGACTGCAGGGGGCCGACTATGGCTACACCTTC